These T cell receptor beta chains were read from a single sample in a study of CD8+ T cells in alopecia areata. Only in-frame clones appear in the TCRdb table, and some are missing; sequencing was by immunoSEQ multiplex PCR. The sample lists about 140,000 clones, roughly 86% occurring once. Material: CD8+ T cells sorted from blood, obtained at week 4, from a patient treated with tofacitinib. These TCRs come from a human donor with alopecia areata. The CDR3 runs from the conserved cysteine through the conserved F or W. Each record gives: D gene, clone size, V gene, J gene, CDR3 DNA, CDR3 protein. A D gene is named only where the DNA matches it firmly. Expanded clones are given a class, and other clones once, few, many or no size at all.

TRBD1	-	TRBV19	TRBJ1-2	TGTGCCACCTCCCCGGCCGGGACAGAATCTAACTATGGCTACACCTTC	CATSPAGTESNYGYTF
-	-	TRBV7-9	TRBJ2-7	TGTGCCAGCAGTGCATTAGGCTACGAGCAGTACTTC	CASSALGYEQYF
-	few	TRBV18	TRBJ2-6	TGTGCCAGCTCACCGATTCTTTCGGAGGCAGGACAGCACTCTGGGGCCAACGTCCTGACTTTC	CASSPILSEAGQHSGANVLTF
-	-	TRBV7-8	TRBJ2-5	TGTGCCAGCAGCTACGTCGGGTCCTACTACTTC	CASSYVGSYYF
-	few	TRBV6-6	TRBJ2-3	TGTGCCAGCAGCGGACCCGGGCGCACAGATACGCAGTATTTT	CASSGPGRTDTQYF
-	-	TRBV19	TRBJ1-2	TGTGCCAGTAGTATAGCGGTTGGCGGGGACTATGGCTACACCTTC	CASSIAVGGDYGYTF
-	-	TRBV5-1	TRBJ2-2	TGCGCCAGCATCTGGGGAGATGGGACCGGGGAGCTGTTTTTT	CASIWGDGTGELFF
-	-	TRBV6-1	TRBJ1-1	TGTGCCAGCAGTGGCTATCCGGAGGGGTTAGCTGAAGCTTTCTTT	CASSGYPEGLAEAFF
-	-	TRBV29-1	TRBJ2-7	TGCAGCGTTGAAGAGAAATCCTACGAGCAGTACTTC	CSVEEKSYEQYF
-	-	TRBV23-1	TRBJ2-4	TGCGCCAGCAGTCAACAGCGGTTAATAGCCAAAAACATTCAGTACTTC	CASSQQRLIAKNIQYF
-	once	TRBV5-1	TRBJ2-1	TGCGCCAGCAGCTCGGGACTCGGTTACAATGAGCAGTTCTTC	CASSSGLGYNEQFF
TRBD1	-	TRBV29-1	TRBJ2-6	TGCAGCGTAGAACAGGGGGCTGGGGCCAACGTCCTGACTTTC	CSVEQGAGANVLTF
-	-	TRBV7-9	TRBJ1-1	TGTGCCAGCAGCTTAGGTGGACCGACTGAAGCTTTCTTT	CASSLGGPTEAFF
-	-	TRBV30	TRBJ2-2	TGTGCTTCTGGAGAGCGTTACCAGGGGAACACCGGGGAGCTGTTTTTT	CASGERYQGNTGELFF
-	-	TRBV14	TRBJ2-3	TGTGCCAGCAGCCAAGAGGGGCGGCAGACGCAGTATTTT	CASSQEGRQTQYF
-	-	TRBV7-2	TRBJ2-7	TGTGCCAGCAGCCGCTTGGGGCTAGATCTCTACGAGCAGTACTTC	CASSRLGLDLYEQYF
-	-	TRBV9	TRBJ2-3	TGTGCCAGCAGCGTATACGGGAGCACAGATACGCAGTATTTT	CASSVYGSTDTQYF
TRBD2	-	TRBV13	TRBJ2-2	TGTGCCAGCAGCTTAGAGGGGCGGGAGAGCACCGGGGAGCTGTTTTTT	CASSLEGRESTGELFF
-	-	TRBV6-1	TRBJ2-5	TGTGCCAGCAGTGGGGGGAGAGAGACCCAGTACTTC	CASSGGRETQYF
-	-	TRBV29-1	TRBJ2-2	TGCAGCGTTGTGGGGACCGGGGAGCTGTTTTTT	CSVVGTGELFF
-	-	TRBV4-1	TRBJ2-1	TGCGCCAGCAGCCAAGAGGGTCAGGATGAGCAGTTCTTC	CASSQEGQDEQFF
-	-	TRBV9	TRBJ2-3	TGTGCCAGCAGCGTAGACAGGGCGTTAGATACGCAGTATTTT	CASSVDRALDTQYF
-	once	TRBV4-1	TRBJ2-7	TGCGCCAGCAGCCAAGAGGGCCAGGCCTACGAGCAGTACTTC	CASSQEGQAYEQYF
TRBD1	-	TRBV14	TRBJ1-6	TGTGCCAGCAGGCTCAGACGAACAGGGGTTGACTATAATTCACCCCTCCACTTT	CASRLRRTGVDYNSPLHF
TRBD2	-	TRBV4-1	TRBJ2-2	TGCGCCAGCAGCCGCTGGGCCACTAGCGGAGAAGCCACCGGGGAGCTGTTTTTT	CASSRWATSGEATGELFF
-	-	TRBV29-1	TRBJ2-2	TGCAGCGTTGAGACACAGGGTGCGGGCACCGGGGAGCTGTTTTTT	CSVETQGAGTGELFF
-	once	TRBV6-6	TRBJ1-1	TGTGCCAGCAGTTACTCGACAGCTACGCAGAACACTGAAGCTTTCTTT	CASSYSTATQNTEAFF
-	once	TRBV28	TRBJ2-7	TGTGCCAGCAGTTTAACCCCCCCCAGCGGAGAAAGCGAGCAGTACTTC	CASSLTPPSGESEQYF
-	-	TRBV7-9	TRBJ2-5	TGTGCCAGCAGCTTAGTTAAGAGACAAGAGACCCAGTACTTC	CASSLVKRQETQYF
TRBD2	-	TRBV11-2	TRBJ2-3	TGTGCCAGCAGCGAGGGGACTCTAGCGGGGGGGAGCACAGATACGCAGTATTTT	CASSEGTLAGGSTDTQYF
-	once	TRBV29-1	TRBJ1-1	TGCAGCGTTCTTTTAATGGGAGCTTTCTTT	CSVLLMGAFF
-	-	TRBV11-2	TRBJ2-7	TGTGCCAGCAGCCATTCACAGGGATACGAGCAGTACTTC	CASSHSQGYEQYF
TRBD2	-	TRBV30	TRBJ2-1	TGTGCCTGGAGGTCCCCTAGCGGACTCTACAATGAGCAGTTCTTC	CAWRSPSGLYNEQFF
-	-	TRBV5-1	TRBJ2-7	TGCGCCAGCAGCGTGGGGGGAACCTACGAGCAGTACTTC	CASSVGGTYEQYF
-	-	TRBV19	TRBJ1-5	TGTGCCAGTAGTATCCAGGGTGGGCAGCCCCAGCATTTT	CASSIQGGQPQHF
TRBD1	-	TRBV30	TRBJ1-3	TGTGCCTGGTGGTCGGGACAGGAGGGAAACACCATATATTTT	CAWWSGQEGNTIYF
TRBD1	-	TRBV27	TRBJ2-7	TGTGCCAGCAGTTTAGTACAGGGGGTGTACGAGCAGTACTTC	CASSLVQGVYEQYF
-	-	TRBV29-1	TRBJ2-7	TGCAGCGTTGATGGACGGTCTGGGTACGAGCAGTACTTC	CSVDGRSGYEQYF
-	-	TRBV2	TRBJ2-7	TGTGCCAGCAAGGGGCCGAGCTCCTACGAGCAGTACTTC	CASKGPSSYEQYF
-	-	TRBV30	TRBJ2-2	TGTGCCTGGAGCGGAACCGGGGAGCTGTTTTTT	CAWSGTGELFF
-	-	TRBV9	TRBJ2-3	TGTGCCAGCTCGTCGGGAAGGGATACGCAGTATTTT	CASSSGRDTQYF
-	-	TRBV29-1	TRBJ1-1	TGCAGCGTTGAGGGGGGGGCTCTCGCCCTCGAAGCTTTCTTT	CSVEGGALALEAFF
TRBD1	-	TRBV5-1	TRBJ1-3	TGCGCCAGCAGCTACGGACAGGGTTCTGGAAACACCATATATTTT	CASSYGQGSGNTIYF
TRBD1	-	TRBV15	TRBJ2-5	TGTGCCACCAGCAGAGGGGACAGAAGCCAAGAGACCCAGTACTTC	CATSRGDRSQETQYF
-	-	TRBV30	TRBJ2-1	TGTGCCTGGGAGGGGGACACCTCTACTTCCTCCTACAATGAGCAGTTCTTC	CAWEGDTSTSSYNEQFF
-	-	TRBV2	TRBJ2-3	TGTGCCACCCCCCCGGGAAGGGCAGATACGCAGTATTTT	CATPPGRADTQYF
TRBD1	-	TRBV10-2	TRBJ1-1	TGCGCCAGCAGTGGGACAGGGATCAGGTCTGAAGCTTTCTTT	CASSGTGIRSEAFF
TRBD2	once	TRBV2	TRBJ2-3	TGTGCCAGAGGGACTAGCGGGGGGAACACAGATACGCAGTATTTT	CARGTSGGNTDTQYF
TRBD2	-	TRBV27	TRBJ2-3	TGTGCCAGCAGGGAGAGCGGGAGGGCCTCAGATACGCAGTATTTT	CASRESGRASDTQYF
TRBD1	-	TRBV4-1	TRBJ2-3	TGCGCCAGCAGCCAACCAGGGGGAGATACGCAGTATTTT	CASSQPGGDTQYF
-	-	TRBV18	TRBJ2-3	TGTGCCAGCTCACCACCTGGGAGCACAGATACGCAGTATTTT	CASSPPGSTDTQYF
-	once	TRBV5-1	TRBJ2-7	TGCGCCAGCAGACTAGATGATTCCCGCGAGCAGTACTTC	CASRLDDSREQYF
TRBD1	-	TRBV27	TRBJ2-3	TGTGCCAGCAGTTTGGGACAGGGAGATCATACGCAGTATTTT	CASSLGQGDHTQYF
-	-	TRBV6-4	TRBJ2-3	TGTGCCAGCAGTGACTCCCGGGGCCCGCTGGGAGACACAGATACGCAGTATTTT	CASSDSRGPLGDTDTQYF
TRBD2	-	TRBV19	TRBJ2-1	TGTGCCAGTAGTATAGATCGAGCGGGGGGACCAAATGAGCAGTTCTTC	CASSIDRAGGPNEQFF
-	-	TRBV5-1	TRBJ2-7	TGCGCCAGCAGCCAAGGGACCGACAGGTACGAGCAGTACTTC	CASSQGTDRYEQYF
-	-	TRBV27	TRBJ2-7	TGTGCCAGCAGTTTATCAGGGGGCGGGGGCTACGAGCAGTACTTC	CASSLSGGGGYEQYF